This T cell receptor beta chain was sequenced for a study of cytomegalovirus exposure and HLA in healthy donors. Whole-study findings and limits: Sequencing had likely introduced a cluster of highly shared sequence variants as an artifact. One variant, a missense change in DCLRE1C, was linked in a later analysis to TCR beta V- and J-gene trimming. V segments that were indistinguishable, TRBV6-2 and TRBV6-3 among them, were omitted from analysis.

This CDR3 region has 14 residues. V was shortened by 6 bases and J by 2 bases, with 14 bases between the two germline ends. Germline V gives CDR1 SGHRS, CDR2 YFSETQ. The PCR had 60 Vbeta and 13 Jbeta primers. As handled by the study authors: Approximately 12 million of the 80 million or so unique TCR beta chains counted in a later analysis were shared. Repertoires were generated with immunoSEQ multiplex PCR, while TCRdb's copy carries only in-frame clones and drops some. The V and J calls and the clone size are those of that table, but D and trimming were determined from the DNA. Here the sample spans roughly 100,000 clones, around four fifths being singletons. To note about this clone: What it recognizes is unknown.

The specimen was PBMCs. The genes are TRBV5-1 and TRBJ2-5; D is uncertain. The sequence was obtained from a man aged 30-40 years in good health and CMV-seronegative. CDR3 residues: CASMQSAGQETQYF. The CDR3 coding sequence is TGCGCCAGCATGCAATCGGCAGGTCAAGAGACCCAGTACTTC.